Listed below are T cell receptor beta chains from one sample, sequenced in a study of T cells after yellow fever vaccination. A single record per CDR3 protein comes from TCRdb applying MiXCR to the 5' RACE reads. The table lists a few hundred thousand distinct CDR3 sequences, roughly 3.5% of them singletons. The specimen was PBMCs, collected on the day of the yellow fever booster vaccination. These TCRs come from a young man who received the YFV17D yellow fever vaccine. Both conserved end residues are part of each CDR3. The D gene is left open where the match is weak. Clone size appears in some rows only: once, few, many, or a class for an expanded clone.

D,J,V,size,CDR3,DNA
NA,TRBJ1-2,TRBV6-5,NA,CASSYSLPLNYGYTF,TGTGCCAGCAGTTACTCGCTTCCACTTAACTATGGCTACACCTTC
NA,TRBJ2-5,TRBV4-2,many,CASSQDRAVQETQYF,TGTGCCAGCAGCCAAGATAGGGCGGTTCAAGAGACCCAGTACTTC
TRBD1,TRBJ2-3,TRBV5-1,many,CASSLGQGQDTQYF,TGCGCCAGCAGCTTAGGACAGGGGCAGGATACGCAGTATTTT
TRBD1,TRBJ1-4,TRBV5-5,once,CASSRGQGGPNEKLFF,TGTGCCAGCAGCCGCGGACAGGGAGGGCCTAATGAAAAACTGTTTTTT
NA,TRBJ1-1,TRBV6-5,NA,CASSTGTHGTEAFF,TGTGCCAGCAGTACGGGGACTCACGGGACTGAAGCTTTCTTT
NA,TRBJ2-6,TRBV6-2/TRBV6-3,NA,CASSYFSGKVAGANVLTF,TGTGCCAGCAGTTACTTTTCAGGGAAAGTTGCTGGGGCCAACGTCCTGACTTTC
NA,TRBJ2-3,TRBV5-5,many,CASIPSPGVAVDTQYF,TGTGCCAGCATCCCCTCCCCTGGGGTGGCTGTAGATACGCAGTATTTT
NA,TRBJ1-5,TRBV19,few,CASSIDISAQPQHF,TGTGCCAGTAGTATAGATATCTCTGCCCAGCCCCAGCATTTT
TRBD2,TRBJ2-1,TRBV11-3,few,CASSLGLAGSDEQFF,TGTGCCAGCAGCTTGGGCCTAGCGGGGAGCGATGAGCAGTTCTTC
NA,TRBJ1-1,TRBV4-1,many,CASSQRTVNTEAFF,TGCGCCAGCAGCCAACGGACCGTTAACACTGAAGCTTTCTTT
TRBD1,TRBJ1-2,TRBV5-1,NA,CASRDRHGYTF,TGCGCCAGCAGGGACAGGCATGGCTACACCTTC
NA,TRBJ2-1,TRBV18,NA,CASSPPGLVSYNEQFF,TGTGCCAGCTCACCACCGGGACTTGTCTCCTACAATGAGCAGTTCTTC
TRBD2,TRBJ2-3,TRBV27,many,CASRQTSGVWDTQYF,TGTGCCAGCAGACAGACTAGCGGGGTTTGGGATACGCAGTATTTT
NA,TRBJ2-5,TRBV11-1,few,CASSLVPRGEETQYF,TGTGCCAGCAGCTTAGTCCCCAGGGGGGAAGAGACCCAGTACTTC
TRBD1,TRBJ1-6,TRBV6-6,few,CASSSRGPGSPLHF,TGTGCCAGCAGTTCCAGGGGGCCAGGGTCACCCCTCCACTTT
TRBD1,TRBJ1-6,TRBV19,few,CASSKGPGTADSPLHF,TGTGCCAGTAGTAAAGGCCCAGGGACAGCCGATTCACCCCTCCACTTT
NA,TRBJ1-2,TRBV5-1,many,CASSLGVTLGYTF,TGCGCCAGCAGCTTGGGGGTCACCCTGGGCTACACCTTC
NA,TRBJ1-5,TRBV19,few,CASSIRLFSNQPQHF,TGTGCCAGTAGTATAAGGCTGTTTAGCAATCAGCCCCAGCATTTT
TRBD1,TRBJ2-7,TRBV5-6,few,CASSPLDRGPHEQYF,TGTGCCAGCAGCCCCCTGGACAGGGGCCCCCACGAGCAGTACTTC
TRBD1,TRBJ1-2,TRBV7-2,many,CASSRGQGGYGYTF,TGTGCCAGCAGCCGGGGACAGGGGGGCTATGGCTACACCTTC
TRBD1,TRBJ1-3,TRBV19,NA,CASIPDRGSGNTIYF,TGTGCCAGTATTCCAGACAGGGGCTCTGGAAACACCATATATTTT
NA,TRBJ2-1,TRBV12-3/TRBV12-4,NA,CASSPPLTRGEQFF,TGTGCCAGCAGTCCCCCGCTCACTAGAGGTGAGCAGTTCTTC
TRBD2,TRBJ2-3,TRBV5-4,many,CASSAGGGLGTDTQYF,TGTGCCAGCAGCGCGGGAGGGGGTCTCGGCACAGATACGCAGTATTTT
NA,TRBJ1-1,TRBV5-6,NA,CASSLYLKAAFF,TGTGCCAGCAGCTTGTACCTTAAGGCAGCTTTCTTT
TRBD2,TRBJ2-5,TRBV20-1,many,CSSRVGGQETQYF,TGCAGTTCCCGCGTGGGGGGGCAAGAGACCCAGTACTTC
TRBD2,TRBJ2-3,TRBV6-5,NA,CASSVLASSTDTQYF,TGTGCCAGCAGCGTACTAGCGTCTAGCACAGATACGCAGTATTTT
TRBD2,TRBJ2-1,TRBV20-1,NA,CSARTPGRGGDNEQFF,TGCAGTGCTAGGACCCCTGGGCGGGGGGGCGACAATGAGCAGTTCTTC
NA,TRBJ2-5,TRBV3-1,many,CASSQGRETQYF,TGTGCCAGCAGCCAAGGTCGGGAGACCCAGTACTTC
TRBD2,TRBJ2-3,TRBV4-3,NA,CASSQDYPGLAGDTQYF,TGCGCCAGCAGCCAAGATTATCCGGGACTAGCGGGGGATACGCAGTATTTT
NA,TRBJ2-3,TRBV7-2,NA,CASSWRGWGASDTQYF,TGTGCCAGCAGCTGGAGGGGGTGGGGGGCGAGTGATACGCAGTATTTT
TRBD2,TRBJ2-1,TRBV7-2,many,CASSSSGGAYNEQFF,TGTGCCAGCAGCTCTAGCGGGGGGGCCTACAATGAGCAGTTCTTC
TRBD1,TRBJ2-2,TRBV29-1,few,CSAGQGVSGELFF,TGCAGCGCAGGACAGGGAGTGAGCGGGGAGCTGTTTTTT
TRBD2,TRBJ2-5,TRBV4-3,few,CASSFGLADPRETQYF,TGCGCCAGCAGCTTTGGACTAGCAGACCCACGAGAGACCCAGTACTTC
TRBD2,TRBJ2-7,TRBV12-3/TRBV12-4,few,CASSPPRGRLAGHKSYEQYF,TGTGCCAGCAGCCCACCTCGCGGGCGACTAGCGGGCCATAAATCCTACGAGCAGTACTTC
NA,TRBJ2-7,TRBV6-5,few,CASNPAIVSFGGEQYF,TGTGCCAGCAATCCAGCCATAGTTTCCTTCGGCGGCGAGCAGTACTTC
NA,TRBJ1-2,TRBV10-3,NA,CATCRGPNYGYTF,TGTGCCACCTGCCGGGGGCCCAACTATGGCTACACCTTC
NA,TRBJ1-1,TRBV5-1,few,CASSPYEVGTEAFF,TGCGCCAGCAGTCCCTACGAGGTGGGCACTGAAGCTTTCTTT
TRBD2,TRBJ2-2,TRBV29-1,many,CSVEGGAGAHTGELFF,TGCAGCGTTGAAGGGGGAGCGGGGGCGCACACCGGGGAGCTGTTTTTT
TRBD1,TRBJ2-5,TRBV20-1,few,CSARSTGVETQYF,TGCAGTGCTAGGAGTACAGGGGTGGAGACCCAGTACTTC
NA,TRBJ1-1,TRBV5-6,few,CASSLDRLAEAFF,TGTGCCAGCAGCTTGGATAGGTTAGCTGAAGCTTTCTTT
TRBD1,TRBJ2-1,TRBV24-1,NA,CATSDAGTGTYNEQFF,TGTGCCACCAGTGATGCCGGGACAGGGACATACAATGAGCAGTTCTTC
NA,TRBJ1-1,TRBV29-1,NA,CSVLRTVTNTEAFF,TGCAGCGTGTTAAGGACAGTGACGAACACTGAAGCTTTCTTT
NA,TRBJ2-5,TRBV18,many,CASSLDPPGTDASGTQYF,TGTGCCAGCTCATTAGATCCTCCCGGGACTGATGCTTCGGGGACCCAGTACTTC
NA,TRBJ2-2,TRBV20-1,NA,CSARQAGMMNTGELFF,TGCAGTGCTAGGCAGGCCGGTATGATGAACACCGGGGAGCTGTTTTTT
TRBD1,TRBJ1-1,TRBV29-1,NA,CSVGSFGQGVTEAFF,TGCAGCGTTGGGTCCTTCGGACAGGGTGTCACTGAAGCTTTCTTT
TRBD2,TRBJ2-3,TRBV29-1,few,CSVTRLAGGTDTQYF,TGCAGCGTAACCCGACTAGCGGGGGGAACAGATACGCAGTATTTT
TRBD2,TRBJ2-5,TRBV9,many,CASSESGGQETQYF,TGTGCCAGCAGCGAAAGCGGGGGCCAAGAGACCCAGTACTTC
NA,TRBJ1-2,TRBV20-1,many,CSARVMGKDGYTF,TGCAGTGCTAGAGTGATGGGGAAGGATGGCTACACCTTC
NA,TRBJ1-1,TRBV5-1,many,CASSLVPGRDTEAFF,TGCGCCAGCAGCTTGGTTCCGGGCCGGGACACTGAAGCTTTCTTT